This T cell receptor beta chain was obtained from a study of shared clonotypes between healthy human individuals. Looked up from germline, CDR1 is SGHRS and CDR2 is YFSETQ. This CDR3 has 14 residues. V trimming: 6 bases; J trimming: 2 bases; junction bases outside the gene matches: 6. Study conclusions and caveats: Among a few donors, roughly 5% of naive CD4 clonotypes were found in common. The four-donor shared clonotypes exceeded non-shared clonotypes in generation probability, with non-shared ones scoring lower.

Deep level was the assay's run setting. Clones were sequenced by immunoSEQ multiplex PCR, and TCRdb holds only the in-frame ones, with some missing. The sample holds about 980,000 clones, approximately 80% seen once. Details on this clone: Its antigen is unidentified.

Sequencing used memory CD4+ T cells sorted from blood. Subset here: CD45RA-negative fraction. The rearrangement links TRBV5-1 to TRBJ2-3, with 7 bases that match TRBD1. This TCR came from a man between 18 and 35 years old in good health. The chain's CDR3 is CASKQGQNTDTQYF. The CDR3 nucleotides are TGCGCCAGCAAACAGGGACAGAACACAGATACGCAGTATTTT.